This T cell receptor (beta chain) derives from a study of blood T cell repertoires in COVID-19. The assay was immunoSEQ multiplex PCR, and TCRdb's table has in-frame clones only and misses some. The data hold 250,000 to 300,000 clones, with approximately 86% observed a single time. The CDR3 is 16 residues long. Germline V lookup: CDR1 MDHEN, CDR2 SYDVKM. Germline trimming cut 6 bases from V and 2 bases from J; bases unmatched to any gene: 8. The sequencing sample was made of PBMCs or T cells enriched from blood (not recorded which). V and J are TRBV28 and TRBJ2-1, with 9 bases fitting TRBD1. The sequence derives from a woman in her 30s who had recovered from COVID-19. The CDR3 DNA reads as TGTGCCAGCAGCTCTTCCTACAGGGGGCCCTACAATGAGCAGTTCTTC. This gives the protein CASSSSYRGPYNEQFF.